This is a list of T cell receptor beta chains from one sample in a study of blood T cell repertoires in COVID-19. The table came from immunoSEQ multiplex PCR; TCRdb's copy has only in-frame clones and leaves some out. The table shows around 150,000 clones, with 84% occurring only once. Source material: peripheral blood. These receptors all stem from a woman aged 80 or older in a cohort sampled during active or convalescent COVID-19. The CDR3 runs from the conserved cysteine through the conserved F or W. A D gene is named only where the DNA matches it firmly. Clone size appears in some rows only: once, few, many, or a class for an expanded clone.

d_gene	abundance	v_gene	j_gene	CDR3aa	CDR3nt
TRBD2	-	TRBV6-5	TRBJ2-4	CASSYAGVAKNIQYF	TGTGCCAGCAGCTACGCGGGGGTAGCCAAAAACATTCAGTACTTC
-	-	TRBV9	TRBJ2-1	CASSDTSSSYNEQFF	TGTGCCAGCAGTGACACTTCGAGCTCCTACAATGAGCAGTTCTTC
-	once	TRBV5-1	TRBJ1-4	CASSFSIGEKLFF	TGCGCCAGCAGCTTTTCGATCGGGGAAAAACTGTTTTTT
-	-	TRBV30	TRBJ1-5	CAWSGKQTGYQPQHF	TGTGCCTGGAGTGGAAAACAGACGGGGTATCAGCCCCAGCATTTT
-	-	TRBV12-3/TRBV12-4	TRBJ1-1	CASSLILESEAFF	TGTGCCAGCAGTTTAATACTAGAGTCTGAAGCTTTCTTT
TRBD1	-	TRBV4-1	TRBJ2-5	CASRQPGQGTETQYF	TGCGCCAGCAGACAACCGGGACAGGGGACGGAGACCCAGTACTTC
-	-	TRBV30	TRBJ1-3	CAWSVRAQHTIYF	TGTGCCTGGAGTGTCAGGGCTCAGCACACCATATATTTT
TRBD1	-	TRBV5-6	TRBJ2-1	CASRRGTGEFF	TGTGCCAGCAGGCGCGGGACAGGGGAGTTCTTC
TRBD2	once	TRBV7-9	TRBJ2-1	CASSLAGGRYNEQFF	TGTGCCAGCAGCTTAGCGGGGGGGAGGTACAATGAGCAGTTCTTC
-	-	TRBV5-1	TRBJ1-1	CASSLAPGTEAFF	TGCGCCAGCAGCTTGGCTCCCGGGACTGAAGCTTTCTTT
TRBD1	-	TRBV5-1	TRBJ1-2	CASSWGDSSFGYTF	TGCGCCAGCAGCTGGGGGGACAGTTCTTTTGGCTACACCTTC
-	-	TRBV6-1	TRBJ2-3	CASSDRLVSGTDTQYF	TGTGCCAGCAGTGATCGGCTAGTAAGCGGGACAGATACGCAGTATTTT
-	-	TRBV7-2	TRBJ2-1	CASSSRMGAPNEQFF	TGTGCCAGCAGCTCCCGGATGGGGGCACCCAATGAGCAGTTCTTC